Presented here are 8 T cell receptor beta chains from one specimen sequenced in a study of lymphopenia after photon versus proton radiotherapy. Only in-frame clones appear in the TCRdb table, and some are missing; sequencing was by immunoSEQ multiplex PCR. In the table there are under 35,000 clones, approximately 89% of which are singletons. Sequenced material: peripheral blood, taken from a patient treated with proton-based radiotherapy. These TCRs come from a woman in her seventies with pancreatic cancer. Some clones in this sample may be carry-over from other donors' samples.

The rearrangement links TRBV19 to TRBJ1-5; 12 positions match TRBD1. Germline CDR1 and CDR2: LNHDA and SQIVND (reference sequence). The CDR3 has 18 residues. The V gene end was trimmed by 6 bases and the J gene end by 2 bases; junction bases not matched to a gene: 11. In DNA form, the CDR3 reads TGTGCCAGTAGCCGTCCGGGACAGGGGGCTTTAGGCAATCAGCCCCAGCATTTT. This encodes CASSRPGQGALGNQPQHF.

The rearrangement links TRBV14 to TRBJ2-6; D unresolved. V was clipped by 1 base and J by 0 bases, with 4 bases between them. The length of the CDR3 is 15 residues. In germline, CDR1 is SGHDN, CDR2 FVKESK. The CDR3: CASSQVYSGANVLTF. Here the CDR3 DNA reads TGTGCCAGCAGCCAAGTTTACTCTGGGGCCAACGTCCTGACTTTC.

V and J are TRBV4-2 and TRBJ1-4; the D gene is possibly TRBD1 (5 bases). This CDR3 has 13 residues. Trimming took 8 bases from V and 2 from J, leaving 9 bases between them. Germline V gene sequence: CDR1 LGHNA, CDR2 YNFKEQ. CDR3 sequence (DNA): TGTGCCAGCCAGGGTGACACTAATGAAAAACTGTTTTTT. Its translation: CASQGDTNEKLFF.

The genes are TRBV18 and TRBJ2-1; TRBD2 matches 9 bases. Germline CDR1 and CDR2: KGHSH and LQKENI. The ends lost 0 bases at V and 1 base at J; junction bases unmatched: 13. The CDR3 is 20 residues long. As DNA, the CDR3 is TGTGCCAGCTCACCACCGGCGGGAGGGTCTACAAGGGTATCCTACAATGAGCAGTTCTTC. This translates into CASSPPAGGSTRVSYNEQFF.

The chain links TRBV7-2 to TRBJ2-2; weak D call: TRBD2 (6 bases). The CDR3 covers 16 residues. CDR1 is SGHTA and CDR2 is FQGNSA in the germline V gene. V lost 5 bases, J lost 3 bases, and 16 bases lay in between. The CDR3 loop reads CASSPPGSRDTGELFF. In DNA, the CDR3 is TGTGCCAGCAGCCCGCCCGGGAGTAGGGACACCGGGGAGCTGTTTTTT.

The V call is TRBV29-1, the J call TRBJ2-2, with D uncertain. This CDR3 comprises 13 residues. Deletions cut 3 bases from V and 0 bases from J, with 5 bases between. Germline lookup yields CDR1 SQVTM and CDR2 ANQGSEA. The CDR3 DNA sequence: TGCAGCGTTGATGTCGCGAACACCGGGGAGCTGTTTTTT. Its translation: CSVDVANTGELFF.

Notes on this clone: This CDR3 is also generated by other DNA sequences in the sample. The V gene is TRBV5-4, the J gene TRBJ2-5; D remains ambiguous. V lost 0 bases and J 1 base, leaving 7 bases between the germline ends. Germline V lookup: CDR1 SGHNT, CDR2 YYREEE (reference sequence). The CDR3 loop spans 14 amino acids. The CDR3 sequence: CASSLAGSQETQYF. Written as DNA, the CDR3 is TGTGCCAGCAGCTTGGCAGGCAGCCAAGAGACCCAGTACTTC.

A single count supports this clone. This chain connects TRBV13 to TRBJ2-3; tentatively, D is TRBD1 or TRBD2 (5 bases each). Germline CDR1 is PRHDT and CDR2 is FYEKMQ (reference sequence). V shed 3 bases and J shed 1 base, with 11 bases lying between them. This CDR3 spans 15 amino acids. The CDR3 sequence is CASSFRDARTDTQYF. CDR3 sequence (DNA): TGTGCCAGCAGCTTCCGGGACGCCCGCACAGATACGCAGTATTTT.